The 2 T cell receptor beta chains below were found in one sample sequenced in a study of beta chain features in type 1 diabetes. Of the isolated RNA, all was reverse transcribed, and so the sequenced material was expressed TCRB transcripts. The assay was immunoSEQ multiplex PCR, and TCRdb's table has in-frame clones only and misses some. In the table there are some 900,000 clones, roughly 16% of which are singletons. The sequenced sample was naive CD4+ T cells from blood. The receptors originated from a woman between 18 and 29 years old in good health.

V and J are TRBV5-1 and TRBJ2-2; D not resolved. Germline V gene data show CDR1 as SGHRS and CDR2 as YFSETQ. The CDR3 is made up of 13 amino acids. V lost 4 bases and J lost 5, with 9 bases in between. In DNA, the CDR3 is TGCGCCAGCAGCAAAATAGAGACCGGGGAGCTGTTTTTT. It encodes CASSKIETGELFF.

The chain uses TRBV6-5 and TRBJ1-5; D is ambiguous. V dropped 5 bases and J dropped 0 bases, with 11 bases sitting between them. Germline V gene sequence: CDR1 MNHEY, CDR2 SVGAGI. CDR3 length: 15 residues. CDR3 nucleotide sequence: TGTGCCAGCAGTCGAATCTATAGTAGCAATCAGCCCCAGCATTTT. As protein: CASSRIYSSNQPQHF.